These T cell receptor beta chains were read from a single sample in a study of blood T cell repertoires in COVID-19. Measured with immunoSEQ multiplex PCR; TCRdb has only the in-frame clones, and not every one. Found here are 650,000 to 800,000 clones, 90% of them singletons; the top ten hold more than 0.25%. Sequencing was carried out using peripheral blood. Source of these receptors: a woman under 30 with acute or convalescent COVID-19. Each CDR3 is given with its conserved first and last residue. D genes are given only for firm matches. Only part of the rows carry a size: once, few, many, or a class if the clone is expanded.

J gene: TRBJ2-4; clone size: .; D gene: TRBD1; V gene: TRBV19; CDR3 protein: CASSMDRGNIQYF; CDR3 DNA: TGTGCCAGTAGTATGGACAGGGGCAACATTCAGTACTTC
J gene: TRBJ2-1; clone size: .; D gene: TRBD2; V gene: TRBV4-3; CDR3 protein: CASSHGTSGDNEQFF; CDR3 DNA: TGCGCCAGCAGCCATGGTACTAGCGGGGACAATGAGCAGTTCTTC
J gene: TRBJ2-2; clone size: .; D gene: TRBD1; V gene: TRBV5-6; CDR3 protein: CASSPGQGINTGELFF; CDR3 DNA: TGTGCCAGCAGCCCGGGACAGGGGATAAACACCGGGGAGCTGTTTTTT
J gene: TRBJ2-1; clone size: once; D gene: TRBD2; V gene: TRBV2; CDR3 protein: CATGTAGGPDEQFF; CDR3 DNA: TGTGCCACAGGTACGGCGGGGGGGCCGGATGAGCAGTTCTTC
J gene: TRBJ1-3; clone size: many; D gene: .; V gene: TRBV7-9; CDR3 protein: CASSLGLAGQTPSGNTIYF; CDR3 DNA: TGTGCCAGCAGCTTAGGTCTGGCAGGCCAGACACCCTCTGGAAACACCATATATTTT
J gene: TRBJ2-2; clone size: .; D gene: .; V gene: TRBV15; CDR3 protein: CATSRDQGGAGELFF; CDR3 DNA: TGTGCCACCAGCAGAGATCAGGGTGGAGCCGGGGAGCTGTTTTTT
J gene: TRBJ1-1; clone size: few; D gene: .; V gene: TRBV4-1; CDR3 protein: CASSQQWGVRDTEAFF; CDR3 DNA: TGCGCCAGCAGCCAACAGTGGGGGGTGCGGGACACTGAAGCTTTCTTT
J gene: TRBJ2-1; clone size: .; D gene: TRBD1; V gene: TRBV6-5; CDR3 protein: CASSYQGVGNNEQFF; CDR3 DNA: TGTGCCAGCAGTTACCAGGGGGTTGGGAACAATGAGCAGTTCTTC
J gene: TRBJ2-5; clone size: .; D gene: .; V gene: TRBV5-4; CDR3 protein: CASSLDGETQYF; CDR3 DNA: TGTGCCAGCAGCTTGGACGGGGAGACCCAGTACTTC
J gene: TRBJ1-2; clone size: .; D gene: .; V gene: TRBV19; CDR3 protein: CASSIRLQNYGYTF; CDR3 DNA: TGTGCCAGTAGTATCCGACTACAAAACTATGGCTACACCTTC
J gene: TRBJ1-2; clone size: .; D gene: .; V gene: TRBV30; CDR3 protein: CAYVFFAGVEGYTF; CDR3 DNA: TGTGCCTACGTGTTTTTTGCAGGGGTAGAAGGCTACACCTTC
J gene: TRBJ1-2; clone size: .; D gene: .; V gene: TRBV11-2; CDR3 protein: CASSKGQIPNYGYTF; CDR3 DNA: TGTGCCAGCAGCAAAGGACAGATTCCTAACTATGGCTACACCTTC
J gene: TRBJ1-2; clone size: .; D gene: .; V gene: TRBV19; CDR3 protein: CASSSRGESYGYTF; CDR3 DNA: TGTGCCAGTAGTTCCAGGGGTGAGAGCTATGGCTACACCTTC
J gene: TRBJ2-1; clone size: once; D gene: TRBD2; V gene: TRBV19; CDR3 protein: CASSISAGSYNEQFF; CDR3 DNA: TGTGCCAGTAGTATTTCAGCGGGGAGCTACAATGAGCAGTTCTTC
J gene: TRBJ2-2; clone size: .; D gene: .; V gene: TRBV6-5; CDR3 protein: CASSLTVLLTGELFF; CDR3 DNA: TGTGCCAGCAGTCTGACAGTTCTTCTAACCGGGGAGCTGTTTTTT
J gene: TRBJ2-1; clone size: .; D gene: .; V gene: TRBV5-1; CDR3 protein: CASSPEGAPYNEQFF; CDR3 DNA: TGCGCCAGCAGCCCCGAGGGTGCACCATACAATGAGCAGTTCTTC
J gene: TRBJ1-5; clone size: .; D gene: .; V gene: TRBV4-1; CDR3 protein: CASSQVVMEPQPQHF; CDR3 DNA: TGCGCCAGCAGCCAAGTGGTTATGGAGCCCCAGCCCCAGCATTTT
J gene: TRBJ2-3; clone size: .; D gene: .; V gene: TRBV9; CDR3 protein: CASSVSRSEPTDTQYF; CDR3 DNA: TGTGCCAGCAGCGTATCGAGGAGCGAACCCACAGATACGCAGTATTTT
J gene: TRBJ1-1; clone size: .; D gene: TRBD1; V gene: TRBV20-1; CDR3 protein: CSASDRVTEAFF; CDR3 DNA: TGCAGTGCTAGTGACAGGGTCACTGAAGCTTTCTTT
J gene: TRBJ1-5; clone size: .; D gene: .; V gene: TRBV5-1; CDR3 protein: CASSLEGAPSNQPQHF; CDR3 DNA: TGCGCCAGCAGCTTGGAAGGGGCACCTAGCAATCAGCCCCAGCATTTT
J gene: TRBJ1-1; clone size: .; D gene: TRBD1; V gene: TRBV24-1; CDR3 protein: CAPRTGRNTEAFF; CDR3 DNA: TGTGCCCCTAGGACAGGGAGGAACACTGAAGCTTTCTTT
J gene: TRBJ1-2; clone size: .; D gene: TRBD1; V gene: TRBV4-3; CDR3 protein: CASSQEGAGGGYTF; CDR3 DNA: TGCGCCAGCAGCCAAGAAGGGGCAGGGGGTGGCTACACCTTC
J gene: TRBJ1-3; clone size: .; D gene: .; V gene: TRBV18; CDR3 protein: CASSPMDSGNTIYF; CDR3 DNA: TGTGCCAGCTCACCAATGGACAGTGGAAACACCATATATTTT
J gene: TRBJ2-3; clone size: once; D gene: TRBD2; V gene: TRBV7-9; CDR3 protein: CASRTSGGTDTQYF; CDR3 DNA: TGTGCCAGCAGGACTAGCGGGGGCACAGATACGCAGTATTTT
J gene: TRBJ1-2; clone size: .; D gene: .; V gene: TRBV19; CDR3 protein: CASSALQISYGYTF; CDR3 DNA: TGTGCCAGTAGTGCGCTACAGATAAGTTATGGCTACACCTTC
J gene: TRBJ1-5; clone size: .; D gene: .; V gene: TRBV25-1; CDR3 protein: CASSEFGIGEGPQHF; CDR3 DNA: TGTGCCAGCAGTGAATTTGGTATAGGAGAAGGGCCCCAGCATTTT
J gene: TRBJ2-7; clone size: .; D gene: .; V gene: TRBV20-1; CDR3 protein: CSAIAPYEQYF; CDR3 DNA: TGCAGTGCTATAGCGCCCTACGAGCAGTACTTC
J gene: TRBJ1-2; clone size: .; D gene: TRBD1; V gene: TRBV5-1; CDR3 protein: CASSLAAGSAGTGHGYTF; CDR3 DNA: TGCGCCAGCAGCTTGGCCGCGGGGTCGGCAGGGACAGGTCACGGCTACACCTTC
J gene: TRBJ2-1; clone size: once; D gene: TRBD1; V gene: TRBV2; CDR3 protein: CASRPGTADNEQFF; CDR3 DNA: TGTGCCAGCAGGCCAGGGACAGCCGACAATGAGCAGTTCTTC
J gene: TRBJ1-2; clone size: .; D gene: .; V gene: TRBV30; CDR3 protein: CAWTLTPGSRYTF; CDR3 DNA: TGTGCCTGGACCCTAACCCCCGGGAGCCGCTACACCTTC
J gene: TRBJ1-2; clone size: .; D gene: .; V gene: TRBV6-4; CDR3 protein: CASSDSTGESAGYTF; CDR3 DNA: TGTGCCAGCAGTGACTCGACAGGCGAATCGGCGGGCTACACCTTC
J gene: TRBJ1-4; clone size: .; D gene: .; V gene: TRBV19; CDR3 protein: CASHNPAGEKLFF; CDR3 DNA: TGTGCCAGTCACAACCCGGCAGGGGAAAAACTGTTTTTT
J gene: TRBJ1-2; clone size: .; D gene: .; V gene: TRBV5-6; CDR3 protein: CASRPSTGHGYTF; CDR3 DNA: TGTGCCAGCAGACCCTCGACAGGTCATGGCTACACCTTC
J gene: TRBJ1-2; clone size: .; D gene: .; V gene: TRBV5-6; CDR3 protein: CASVEASYFYGYTF; CDR3 DNA: TGTGCCAGCGTGGAGGCCAGTTACTTCTATGGCTACACCTTC
J gene: TRBJ2-7; clone size: .; D gene: .; V gene: TRBV3-1/TRBV3-2; CDR3 protein: CASRGAYEQYF; CDR3 DNA: TGTGCCAGCAGGGGAGCCTACGAGCAGTACTTC
J gene: TRBJ1-1; clone size: .; D gene: .; V gene: TRBV7-9; CDR3 protein: CASSLVLGGSGKTEAFF; CDR3 DNA: TGTGCCAGCAGCTTAGTCTTAGGCGGGTCGGGAAAAACTGAAGCTTTCTTT
J gene: TRBJ2-7; clone size: .; D gene: TRBD1; V gene: TRBV15; CDR3 protein: CATSKGQGSSYEQYF; CDR3 DNA: TGTGCCACCAGCAAAGGACAGGGGAGCTCCTACGAGCAGTACTTC
J gene: TRBJ1-6; clone size: few; D gene: .; V gene: TRBV21-1; CDR3 protein: CASSKTGGNSPLHF; CDR3 DNA: TGTGCCAGCAGCAAAACAGGGGGCAATTCACCCCTCCACTTT
J gene: TRBJ2-5; clone size: .; D gene: TRBD1; V gene: TRBV29-1; CDR3 protein: CSGGVVRGRETQYF; CDR3 DNA: TGCAGCGGCGGGGTGGTCAGGGGGCGGGAGACCCAGTACTTC
J gene: TRBJ2-5; clone size: .; D gene: .; V gene: TRBV7-2; CDR3 protein: CASSPHPWRETQYF; CDR3 DNA: TGTGCCAGCAGCCCACATCCCTGGAGGGAGACCCAGTACTTC
J gene: TRBJ1-1; clone size: once; D gene: .; V gene: TRBV28; CDR3 protein: CASRTGRPEAFF; CDR3 DNA: TGCGCCAGCCGGACGGGGAGGCCTGAAGCTTTCTTT
J gene: TRBJ2-7; clone size: .; D gene: .; V gene: TRBV27; CDR3 protein: CALTSRAYEQYF; CDR3 DNA: TGTGCCCTAACTAGCCGCGCCTACGAGCAGTACTTC